The 8 T cell receptor beta chains in this list originate from one sample, sequenced in a study of T cells in Graves' hyperthyroidism and ophthalmopathy. Authors of the study amplified TCR beta CDR3 regions from RNA transcripts. Using the HTBI primer set, a first-round RT-PCR was run on the TCR CDR3. TCRdb recomputed calls from the multiplex PCR reads with MiXCR, one row per CDR3 protein. The sample lists about 260,000 distinct CDR3 sequences, approximately 16% occurring once. The sequenced sample consisted of blood. Receptor source: a woman between 18 and 29 years old with Graves' ophthalmopathy.

This clonotype showed up many times. The chain combines TRBV28 with TRBJ2-7; maybe TRBD1 (6 bases). The CDR3 is made up of 17 amino acids. The germline V and J ends were trimmed by 2 bases and 5 bases, with 22 bases remaining between them. CDR1 is MDHEN, CDR2 SYDVKM, per germline. CDR3 region: CASSLEFGQGIRNEQYF. The CDR3 DNA sequence: TGTGCCAGCAGTTTAGAGTTTGGGCAGGGGATTCGGAACGAGCAGTACTTC.

This chain uses TRBV4-1 with TRBJ1-4; D is unresolved. This CDR3 contains 18 residues. Trimming removed 0 bases at V and 4 bases at J, with 18 bases between. The V gene's germline CDR1 is MGHRA and CDR2 YSYEKL. CDR3 DNA sequence: TGCGCCAGCAGCCAAGATCAAGTCTCAGGACCGGTTAATGAAAAACTGTTTTTT. Its translation is CASSQDQVSGPVNEKLFF.

The CDR3 nucleotides read TGTGCCAGCAGTGAAGGACAGGGGCATCAGCCCCAGCATTTT. It yields the protein CASSEGQGHQPQHF. The chain links TRBV2 to TRBJ1-5; 8 positions match TRBD1. This CDR3 region has 14 residues. Germline values: CDR1 SNHLY, CDR2 FYNNEI. The J segment lost 5 bases and the V segment lost 1 base, leaving 1 base of the junction unmatched.

The V call is TRBV28, the J call TRBJ2-5; unclear D gene. The CDR3 runs to 15 residues. Trimming removed 6 bases at V and 0 bases at J, with 14 bases between. Germline V gene sequence: CDR1 MDHEN, CDR2 SYDVKM. The CDR3 loop is CASSSLGGDQETQYF. CDR3 DNA sequence: TGTGCCAGCAGCAGCTTAGGTGGGGACCAAGAGACCCAGTACTTC.

Ten or more counts support this clonotype. This chain uses TRBV5-1 with TRBJ2-3; possibly TRBD1 for D (7 bases). Germline assignment: CDR1 SGHRS and CDR2 YFSETQ. Trimming left V 3 bases short and J 4 bases short, with 12 bases between. The CDR3 contains 14 residues. The CDR3 loop is CASSSGGLSDTQYF. In DNA, the CDR3 is TGCGCCAGCAGCTCAGGGGGACTTTCAGATACGCAGTATTTT.

This clonotype was seen ten or more times. The V and J genes are TRBV30 and TRBJ1-2; D gene uncertain. V gave up 0 bases and J gave up 4 bases, with 9 bases separating them. Germline-derived CDR1 and CDR2 are GTSNPN and SVGIG (reference sequence). The CDR3 has 13 amino acids. Here the CDR3 DNA reads TGTGCCTGGAGTGTGAATGGATTCTATGGCTACACCTTC. Translating it yields CAWSVNGFYGYTF.

This clonotype was seen many times. The V and J genes are TRBV28 and TRBJ2-6; 7 bases line up with TRBD2. Losses at the gene ends were 10 bases for V and 1 base for J; bases not matched to a gene: 7. The CDR3 length is 15 residues. The V gene's germline CDR1 is MDHEN and CDR2 SYDVKM. The CDR3 region is CATQVGGSGANVLTF. The CDR3 nucleotides are TGTGCCACCCAAGTCGGGGGGTCTGGGGCCAACGTCCTGACTTTC.

This clonotype has a handful of counts. Relative to the germline gene, one junction end is altered; a read error may explain this. The chain joins TRBV5-6 to TRBJ2-1, with 11 bases lining up with TRBD1. CDR3 length: 15 residues. CDR1 and CDR2 from the germline V gene are SGHDT and YYEEEE. CDR3 region: CTSSFGQGAQNEQFF. The CDR3 region has the DNA TGTACCAGCAGCTTCGGACAGGGGGCGCAAAATGAGCAGTTCTTC.